The next 25 T cell receptor beta chains were all read from a single sample in a study of blood T cells in healthy people across ages. Through a sample-barcoded 5' primer and a J-beta primer mix, a second PCR was run for roughly 7 to 12 cycles. TCRdb itself ran the 5' RACE reads through MiXCR, one entry per CDR3 protein. Found here are 790,000 or so distinct CDR3 sequences, around half of them singletons; the top ten hold 15% to 20%. Input material: blood. The receptors were sampled from an elderly man in good health.

The rearrangement joins TRBV10-3 to TRBJ2-3; TRBD1 agrees at 8 bases. The germline gives CDR1 ENHRY, CDR2 SYGVKD. V gave up 2 bases and J gave up 4 bases; unmatched junction bases: 2. The CDR3 is 14 amino acids. The CDR3 coding sequence is TGTGCCATCAGTGAGGGACAGGGCGCAGATACGCAGTATTTT. Encoded protein: CAISEGQGADTQYF.

V gene TRBV20-1 combines with J gene TRBJ2-5, with D unresolved. This CDR3 region has 12 residues. The V end was cut by 1 base, the J end by 2 bases, with 5 bases between. Germline-derived CDR1 and CDR2 are DFQATT and SNEGSKA (reference sequence). The CDR3 protein is CSARAVQETQYF. CDR3 nucleotide sequence: TGCAGTGCTAGAGCAGTACAAGAGACCCAGTACTTC.

This clonotype was seen more than once but under ten times. Since a much larger clone is just one base distant, this may be a read error. The chain combines TRBV25-1 with TRBJ2-1; 8 bases are a match to TRBD2. CDR3 length: 16 residues. Germline CDR1 reads MGHDK; CDR2 reads SYGVNS. CDR3 amino acids: CACSGSGRTSYNEQFF. CDR3 sequence (DNA): TGTGCCTGCAGTGGCAGCGGGAGAACCTCCTACAATGAGCAGTTCTTC.

The rearrangement joins TRBV6-1 to TRBJ2-4; 11 positions match TRBD2. The J call is in doubt because the DNA end fits TRBJ2-7 better. This CDR3 has 14 residues. Germline loops: CDR1 MNHNS, CDR2 SASEGT. CDR3 sequence: CASMLTSGNYEQYF. The CDR3 nucleotides are TGTGCCAGCATGTTGACTAGCGGGAACTACGAGCAGTACTTC.

This clonotype was found a few times. The chain combines TRBV29-1 with TRBJ2-1, with D tentatively TRBD2 (6 bases). Trimming removed 7 bases at V and 0 bases at J, with 13 bases between. Germline V gene sequence: CDR1 SQVTM, CDR2 ANQGSEA. The length of the CDR3 is 14 residues. CDR3 bases: TGCAGCGCGGTAGCGGCAAGCTCCTACAATGAGCAGTTCTTC. Amino acid sequence: CSAVAASSYNEQFF.

This sequence joins TRBV20-1 and TRBJ2-5; 7 nucleotides line up with TRBD2. V shed 4 bases, J shed 11 bases, and the junction held 13 bases outside the gene matches. This CDR3 contains 13 residues. Germline CDR1 DFQATT, CDR2 SNEGSKA (reference sequence). CDR3 protein: CSAIDSGYNEQYF. The CDR3 coding sequence is TGCAGTGCTATTGATAGCGGGTACAATGAGCAGTACTTC.

This clonotype was picked up a small number of times. V and J are TRBV15 and TRBJ2-3; the D gene is possibly TRBD2 (6 bases). Germline V lookup: CDR1 LNHNV, CDR2 YYDKDF (reference sequence). CDR3 length: 15 residues. The V end was cut by 4 bases, the J end by 2 bases, with 13 bases between. Written as DNA, the CDR3 is TGTGCCACCAGCAAATACGGGAGCCTCACAGATACGCAGTATTTT. Protein product: CATSKYGSLTDTQYF.

The rearrangement links TRBV5-1 to TRBJ2-1, with a weak D call TRBD2 (6 bases). Germline V gene sequence: CDR1 SGHRS, CDR2 YFSETQ. V was trimmed by 4 bases and J by 8 bases, leaving 13 bases between them. This CDR3 spans 13 amino acids. Here the CDR3 reads CASSIGTQDEQFF. The CDR3 DNA sequence: TGCGCCAGCAGCATAGGGACTCAAGATGAGCAGTTCTTC. The whole variable domain, filled in from reference TRBV5-1 and TRBJ2-1, reads KAGVTQTPRYLIKTRGQQVTLSCSPISGHRSVSWYQQTPGQGLQFLFEYFSETQRNKGNFPGRFSGRQFSNSRSEMNVSTLELGDSALYLCASSIGTQDEQFFGPGTRLTVL.

A few counts support this clonotype. This chain links TRBV11-1 with TRBJ1-1; 9 bases are shared with TRBD1. Germline V gene sequence: CDR1 SGHAT, CDR2 FQDESV (reference sequence). The CDR3 extends over 14 amino acids. The trim removed 6 bases at V and 2 bases at J, leaving 4 bases unmatched. The DNA of the CDR3 is TGTGCCAGCAGTAGACAGGGGGGAAACACTGAAGCTTTCTTT. This sequence encodes CASSRQGGNTEAFF.

Only a few counts were recorded for this clonotype. V and J are TRBV30 and TRBJ2-7; 7 nucleotides line up with TRBD1. With V trimmed by 2 bases and J by 0 bases, 7 bases remained unmatched. CDR1 GTSNPN and CDR2 SVGIG come from the germline V gene (reference sequence). This CDR3 has 15 amino acids. The DNA for the CDR3 is TGTGCCTGGAGTTACCGACAGGGCCCCTCCTACGAGCAGTACTTC. Protein sequence: CAWSYRQGPSYEQYF.

On this clonotype: An end of the junction differs from the germline gene, which may be a read error. The chain couples TRBV7-2 to TRBJ2-7; 8 positions agree with TRBD1. The germline V gene encodes CDR1 SGHTA and CDR2 FQGNSA. The CDR3 is 18 residues long. The CDR3 region is CAGSLAFVGTGDSYEQYF. As DNA, the CDR3 is TGTGCCGGCAGCTTAGCGTTTGTCGGGACAGGAGACTCCTACGAGCAGTACTTC.

V and J are TRBV2 and TRBJ2-5; D remains ambiguous. Deletions cut 3 bases from V and 5 bases from J, with 16 bases between. Looked up from germline, CDR1 is SNHLY and CDR2 is FYNNEI. The CDR3 length is 15 residues. CDR3 DNA: TGTGCCAGCAGTGAGGGTAGGGAAAGACCCGAGACCCAGTACTTC. It encodes CASSEGRERPETQYF.

This clonotype was detected a few times. This chain joins TRBV6-6 and TRBJ2-7; 7 nucleotides line up with TRBD1. The CDR3 consists of 12 residues. V was clipped by 6 bases and J by 4 bases; unmatched bases: 3. The germline CDR1 and CDR2 sequences are MNHNY and SVGAGI (reference sequence). The CDR3 loop reads CASRQGRYEQYF. The CDR3 DNA follows: TGTGCCAGCAGACAGGGGCGTTACGAGCAGTACTTC.

The chain links TRBV28 to TRBJ2-7; weak D call: TRBD2 (6 bases). V dropped 5 bases and J dropped 8 bases, with 22 bases sitting between them. This CDR3 contains 15 residues. Germline loops: CDR1 MDHEN, CDR2 SYDVKM. This CDR3 reads CASSTIKGGNLKQYF. CDR3 nucleotides: TGTGCCAGCAGTACGATTAAGGGAGGTAATTTGAAGCAGTACTTC.

The genes are TRBV5-1 and TRBJ2-5; D might be TRBD1 or TRBD2, each matching 5 bases. The germline V gene has CDR1 SGHRS and CDR2 YFSETQ. The V end lost 4 bases, the J end lost 5 bases, and 15 bases lay between the germline ends. The CDR3 loop spans 14 amino acids. The CDR3 here is CASSPGPTQETQYF. The CDR3 DNA is TGCGCCAGCAGCCCGGGGCCTACCCAGGAGACCCAGTACTTC.

The rearrangement joins TRBV7-2 to TRBJ1-2; 7 bases fit TRBD1. The CDR3 sequence is 15 residues long. Germline CDR1 is SGHTA and CDR2 is FQGNSA. The ends lost 5 bases at V and 4 bases at J; junction bases unmatched: 10. The CDR3, as DNA: TGTGCCAGCAGCCTCAAGACAGGGACCGGCTATGGCTACACCTTC. Translation gives CASSLKTGTGYGYTF. Complete variable domain (other parts from reference TRBV7-2 and TRBJ1-2): GAGVSQSPSNKVTEKGKDVELRCDPISGHTALYWYRQSLGQGLEFLIYFQGNSAPDKSGLPSDRFSAERTGGSVSTLTIQRTQQEDSAVYLCASSLKTGTGYGYTFGSGTRLTVV.

This clonotype was seen only a few times. The J gene is TRBJ2-7, the V gene TRBV6-2 or TRBV6-3, with no clear D. Germline V gene sequence: CDR1 MNHEY, CDR2 SVGEGT. Trimming took off 4 bases at V and 2 bases at J, with 12 bases between the two ends. CDR3 length equals 14 residues. The CDR3 reads CASSSQTATYEQYF. The DNA of the CDR3 is TGTGCCAGCAGTTCCCAGACTGCTACCTACGAGCAGTACTTC.

This clonotype has a handful of counts. The chain links TRBV7-2 to TRBJ1-6; tentative D call: TRBD1 (5 bases). This CDR3 spans 18 amino acids. Per germline, CDR1 SGHTA and CDR2 FQGNSA. Trimming shortened V by 5 bases and J by 0 bases, and 17 bases separated the two germline ends. CDR3 nucleotide sequence: TGTGCCAGCAGCGTCGTTCGGGACGGCGGCTCCTATAATTCACCCCTCCACTTT. Protein: CASSVVRDGGSYNSPLHF.

As DNA, the CDR3 is TGCAGCGTGAATCTAGCGGGGGGTCAAGAGACCCAGTACTTC. Translating gives CSVNLAGGQETQYF. V is TRBV29-1 and J is TRBJ2-5; TRBD2 matches 11 bases. The CDR3 extends over 14 amino acids. Trimming took 6 bases from V and 2 from J; bases not matched to a gene: 5. CDR1 is SQVTM and CDR2 is ANQGSEA in the germline V gene.

The chain uses TRBV11-2 and TRBJ2-1, with 7 bases lining up with TRBD1. Germline loops: CDR1 SGHAT, CDR2 FQNNGV. The CDR3 is made up of 17 amino acids. Trimming took 5 bases from V and 5 from J; bases not matched to a gene: 15. CDR3 residues: CASSAQTGTAIHNEQFF. The CDR3 DNA is TGTGCCAGCAGCGCCCAAACCGGGACAGCGATACACAATGAGCAGTTCTTC.

This clonotype has a handful of counts. The chain links TRBV7-3 to TRBJ2-5; a weak D match, TRBD1 (6 bases). CDR3 length: 13 residues. The germline V gene has CDR1 SGHTA and CDR2 FQGTGA. The V end lost 5 bases, the J end lost 1 base, and 8 bases lay between the germline ends. The CDR3 protein is CASSADSQETQYF. The CDR3 coding sequence is TGTGCCAGCAGCGCGGACAGCCAAGAGACCCAGTACTTC.

A few counts support this clonotype. This chain joins TRBV20-1 and TRBJ2-1; TRBD2 aligns across 12 bases. CDR3 size: 13 residues. V shed 5 bases, J shed 7 bases, and the junction held 3 bases outside the gene matches. Per the germline V gene, CDR1 is DFQATT and CDR2 is SNEGSKA (reference sequence). The CDR3 region is CSAETSGGNEQFF. Written as DNA, the CDR3 is TGCAGTGCTGAGACTAGCGGGGGTAATGAGCAGTTCTTC.

There are a few counts of this clonotype. CDR3 DNA: TGTGCCAGCAGCCAAGGGGTAGCGGGAGGCCCCTACGAGCAGTACTTC. It specifies CASSQGVAGGPYEQYF. The chain is built from TRBV3-1 and TRBJ2-7; TRBD2 matches at 10 bases. Germline lookup yields CDR1 LGHDT and CDR2 YNNKEL (reference sequence). V was clipped by 1 base and J by 2 bases; unmatched bases: 5. There are 16 residues in the CDR3.

The CDR3 DNA reads TGCGCCAGCAGCTTGGGGGTAGCGGATATATCCTACGAGCAGTACTTC. Protein: CASSLGVADISYEQYF. The V gene is TRBV5-1, the J gene TRBJ2-7; possible D gene TRBD2, 6 bases. V lost 0 bases to trimming and J lost 1 base, with 14 bases between them. Germline V lookup: CDR1 SGHRS, CDR2 YFSETQ. The length of the CDR3 is 16 residues.

The chain couples TRBV30 to TRBJ2-5; D unclear. The V gene lost 2 bases and the J gene lost 3 bases, with 16 bases spanning the gap. The CDR3 consists of 15 residues. Per the germline V gene, CDR1 is GTSNPN and CDR2 is SVGIG (reference sequence). CDR3 in amino acids: CAWSIGRIVKETQYF. CDR3 coding DNA: TGTGCCTGGAGTATAGGACGGATCGTTAAAGAGACCCAGTACTTC.